This T cell receptor beta chain is drawn from a study of blood T cell repertoires in COVID-19. Looking at the study overall: There were acute and convalescent COVID-19 samples, and they came from the United States, Italy and Spain. From T cells, B-cell-depleted T cells, or PBMCs came the material, which was cDNA or gDNA.

In the original processing: How many nucleated cells were present was estimated from reference gene primer amplification. The table came from immunoSEQ multiplex PCR; TCRdb's copy has only in-frame clones and leaves some out. From that table come the V and J calls and clone size; the DNA was used to work out D and trimming. The top ten hold around 12% of the sample, which has roughly 81,000 clones, around nine tenths seen once. The TCR comes from a man in his sixties or seventies with active or convalescent COVID-19. The specimen sequenced was peripheral blood.

The CDR3 reads CATSEGGAGRQETQYF. CDR3 coding DNA: TGTGCCACCAGTGAGGGGGGGGCGGGCAGACAAGAGACCCAGTACTTC. This sequence joins TRBV24-1 and TRBJ2-5; D may be TRBD2 (7 bases). Germline CDR1 is KGHDR and CDR2 is SFDVKD. With 4 bases removed from V and 2 bases from J, the gap between germline ends came to 16 bases. CDR3 length equals 16 residues.